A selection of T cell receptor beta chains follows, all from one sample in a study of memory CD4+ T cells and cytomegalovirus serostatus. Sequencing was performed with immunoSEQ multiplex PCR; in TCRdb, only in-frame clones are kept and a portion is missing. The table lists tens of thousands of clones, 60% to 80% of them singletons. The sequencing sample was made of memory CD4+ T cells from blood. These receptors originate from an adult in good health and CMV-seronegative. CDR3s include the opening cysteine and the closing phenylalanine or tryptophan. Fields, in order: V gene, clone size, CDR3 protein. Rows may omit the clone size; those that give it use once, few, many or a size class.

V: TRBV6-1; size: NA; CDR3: CASSPTGLDTGELFF
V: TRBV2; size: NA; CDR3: CASRTPAANYGYTF
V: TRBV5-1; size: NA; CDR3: CASRTGTGQPQHF
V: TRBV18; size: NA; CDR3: CASSPLGRNEQYF
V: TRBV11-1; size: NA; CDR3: CASSRSFADTQYF
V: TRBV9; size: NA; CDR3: CASSGPGTGVGETQYF
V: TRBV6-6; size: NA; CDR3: CASSTTGATNEKLFF
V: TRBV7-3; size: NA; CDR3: CASSLTNEGDGYTF
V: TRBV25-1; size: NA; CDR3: CASSVGGLAVIEQFF
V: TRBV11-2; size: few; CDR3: CASSSPAGANSPLHF
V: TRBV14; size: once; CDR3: CASSQDWVEQYF
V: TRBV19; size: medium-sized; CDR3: CASSMRTEANYGYTF
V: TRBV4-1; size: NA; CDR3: CASSQAQGYEQYF
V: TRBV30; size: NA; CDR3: CAWLEWGRGDTQYF